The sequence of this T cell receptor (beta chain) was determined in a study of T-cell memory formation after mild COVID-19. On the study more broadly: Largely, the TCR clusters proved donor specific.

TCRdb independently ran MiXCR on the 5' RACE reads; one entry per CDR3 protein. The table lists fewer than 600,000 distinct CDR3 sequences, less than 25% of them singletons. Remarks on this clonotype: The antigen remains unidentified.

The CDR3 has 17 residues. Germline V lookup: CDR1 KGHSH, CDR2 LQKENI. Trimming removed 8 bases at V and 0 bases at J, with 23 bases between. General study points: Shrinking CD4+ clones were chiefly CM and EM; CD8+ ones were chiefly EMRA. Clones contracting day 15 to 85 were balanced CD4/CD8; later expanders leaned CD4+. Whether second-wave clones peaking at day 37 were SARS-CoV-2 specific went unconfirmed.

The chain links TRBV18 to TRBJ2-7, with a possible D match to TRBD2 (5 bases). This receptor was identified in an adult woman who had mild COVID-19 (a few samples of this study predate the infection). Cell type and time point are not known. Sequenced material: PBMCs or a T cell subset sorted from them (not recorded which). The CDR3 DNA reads TGTGCCAGCCCCGAGGTAGAGGGAGCCCCGAACTCCTACGAGCAGTACTTC. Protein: CASPEVEGAPNSYEQYF.